This TCR beta chain was profiled in a study of radiotherapy plus CTLA-4 blockade in lung cancer. On the study more broadly: Among patients, under 20% showed objective responses, and about 31% had disease control.

About this clone: Antigen specificity is unknown.

This table comes from immunoSEQ multiplex PCR, and its TCRdb copy is limited to in-frame clones, with some not included. The table includes around 110,000 clones, more than 65% detected once. General observations from the study: Blood saw expansion of tumor-derived TCR clones after radiotherapy plus ipilimumab. The authors reported that early blood T cell clone dynamics, with interferon-beta, best predicted response.

This specimen consisted of peripheral blood, obtained from a patient treated with radiotherapy plus ipilimumab. This TCR came from a human donor with non-small cell lung cancer that progressed on radiotherapy plus ipilimumab. Some clones in this sample may be carry-over from other donors' samples.

In nucleotides, the CDR3 is TGTGCCAGCAGCTTAGTCTATAGCACCATATATTTT. Its translation is CASSLVYSTIYF. The J gene is TRBJ1-3, the V gene TRBV11-2; D remains unclear. Germline CDR1 reads SGHAT; CDR2 reads FQNNGV. CDR3 size: 12 residues. V was trimmed by 1 base and J by 9 bases, leaving 7 bases between them.